One and the same sample provided the 9 T cell receptor beta chains below, sequenced in a study of T cell repertoires in cytomegalovirus infection. TCRdb re-called the reads with MiXCR, one entry per CDR3 protein. The sample records over 300,000 distinct CDR3 sequences, 8% to 10% being singletons. Specimen: PBMCs. The origin of the receptors is a human donor in good health (CMV status not recorded). Some clones in this sample may be carry-over from other donors' samples.

This clonotype was detected a few times. The chain joins TRBV20-1 to TRBJ1-5, with TRBD1 as a possible D gene (5 bases). CDR1 is DFQATT, CDR2 SNEGSKA, per germline (reference sequence). V dropped 4 bases and J dropped 6 bases, with 16 bases sitting between them. The CDR3 is 14 residues long. The CDR3 loop is CSATPGWGSQPQHF. CDR3 sequence (DNA): TGCAGTGCTACCCCAGGATGGGGCAGTCAGCCCCAGCATTTT.

This clonotype was seen repeatedly, ten times or more. The CDR3 nucleotides read TGCAGTGCAGCCCCCGGACAGGGGCTCTACGAGCAGTACTTC. As protein: CSAAPGQGLYEQYF. The chain is built from TRBV20-1 and TRBJ2-7; 9 bases map to TRBD1. This CDR3 spans 14 amino acids. Per germline, CDR1 DFQATT and CDR2 SNEGSKA (reference sequence). J lost 3 bases, V lost 6 bases, and 9 bases had no gene match.

The chain is built from TRBV30 and TRBJ2-3; 11 positions agree with TRBD2. This CDR3 is built from 14 residues. CDR1 and CDR2 from the germline V gene are GTSNPN and SVGIG (reference sequence). V trimming: 5 bases; J trimming: 5 bases; junction bases outside the gene matches: 6. The CDR3 reads CAWASGGRGDTQYF. CDR3 sequence (DNA): TGTGCCTGGGCTAGCGGGGGGCGGGGAGATACGCAGTATTTT. Supplemented by reference TRBV30 and TRBJ2-3, the full variable domain reads SQTIHQWPATLVQPVGSPLSLECTVEGTSNPNLYWYRQAAGRGLQLLFYSVGIGQISSEVPQNLSASRPQDRQFILSSKKLLLSDSGFYLCAWASGGRGDTQYFGPGTRLTVL.

The V and J genes are TRBV28 and TRBJ2-1; tentative D call: TRBD2 (6 bases). V dropped 10 bases and J dropped 2 bases, with 15 bases sitting between them. CDR3 length: 14 residues. The germline CDR1 and CDR2 sequences are MDHEN and SYDVKM. DNA for the CDR3: TGTGCCACCCTCCCCGGAGGGACCTACAATGAGCAGTTCTTC. It encodes CATLPGGTYNEQFF.

This clonotype was seen many times. J is TRBJ2-1 and V is TRBV19; 8 bases map to TRBD2. Germline trimming cut 3 bases from V and 8 bases from J; bases unmatched to any gene: 9. Germline V gene sequence: CDR1 LNHDA, CDR2 SQIVND (reference sequence). The CDR3 consists of 15 residues. CDR3 region: CASSIFGGALDEQFF. DNA of the CDR3: TGTGCCAGTAGTATTTTCGGGGGGGCGCTAGATGAGCAGTTCTTC. Combining the CDR3 with reference TRBV19 and TRBJ2-1 gives the whole variable domain DGGITQSPKYLFRKEGQNVTLSCEQNLNHDAMYWYRQDPGQGLRLIYYSQIVNDFQKGDIAEGYSVSREKKESFPLTVTSAQKNPTAFYLCASSIFGGALDEQFFGPGTRLTVL.

For the CDR3, the DNA is TGTGCCAGCCAGTCAATTAATGAAAAACTGTTTTTT. Translated: CASQSINEKLFF. J is TRBJ1-4 and V is TRBV28; D unclear. The germline V and J ends were trimmed by 8 bases and 4 bases, with 8 bases remaining between them. Looked up from germline, CDR1 is MDHEN and CDR2 is SYDVKM. The CDR3 has 12 amino acids.

A few counts support this clonotype. The CDR3 spells CASSLNVGYQETQYF. CDR3 sequence (DNA): TGTGCCAGCAGTTTAAACGTAGGGTACCAAGAGACCCAGTACTTC. The gene calls are TRBV28 and TRBJ2-5; D is undetermined. V was shortened by 2 bases and J by 0 bases, with 10 bases between the two germline ends. Germline V CDR1 and CDR2: MDHEN, SYDVKM. This CDR3 is built from 15 residues.

This clonotype was observed at least ten times. The J gene is TRBJ1-3, the V gene TRBV10-3; D call uncertain. This CDR3 comprises 15 residues. V lost 0 bases and J 4 bases, leaving 10 bases between the germline ends. Germline loops: CDR1 ENHRY, CDR2 SYGVKD. The CDR3 DNA is TGTGCCATCAGTGAGTCGTCAAATCCGGGAAACACCATATATTTT. Its translation: CAISESSNPGNTIYF.

This clonotype was observed a handful of times. The V call is TRBV15, the J call TRBJ2-3, with 7 bases aligning to TRBD1. Per the germline V gene, CDR1 is LNHNV and CDR2 is YYDKDF (reference sequence). The CDR3 is 14 amino acids. V lost 3 bases to trimming and J lost 4 bases; unmatched junction nucleotides: 4. The CDR3 region has the DNA TGTGCCACCAGCAGTCGACAGGGACCAGATACGCAGTATTTT. It codes for CATSSRQGPDTQYF.